These 31 T cell receptor beta chains were sequenced from one sample in a study of CD8 T cells in ankylosing spondylitis. TCRdb re-called the 5' RACE reads through MiXCR, storing one row per CDR3 protein. The data show under 55,000 distinct CDR3 sequences, 7.4% seen once. The sequenced sample was blood, either unsorted or a sorted T cell fraction (not recorded which). The receptors were sampled from a female donor with ankylosing spondylitis or in good health (not recorded which).

This clonotype was picked up a small number of times. The chain links TRBV7-9 to TRBJ2-5; perhaps TRBD2 as D (6 bases). This CDR3 comprises 10 residues. V lost 8 bases and J 5 bases, leaving 6 bases between the germline ends. Germline V gene lookup returns CDR1 SEHNR and CDR2 FQNEAQ (reference sequence). The CDR3 reads CASGGETQYF. CDR3 sequence (DNA): TGTGCCAGCGGAGGGGAGACCCAGTACTTC.

The sample holds many counts of this clonotype. The chain couples TRBV5-1 to TRBJ2-1, with 9 positions matching TRBD1. The CDR3 is 14 residues long. V lost 2 bases to trimming and J lost 7 bases; unmatched junction nucleotides: 4. The V gene's germline CDR1 is SGHRS and CDR2 YFSETQ. The CDR3 sequence is CASSLYRGRNEQFF. CDR3 DNA sequence: TGCGCCAGCAGCTTATACAGGGGGCGGAATGAGCAGTTCTTC.

This clonotype was picked up many times. A read error may explain this, as a much larger clone is one base away. This sequence joins TRBV6-2 or TRBV6-3 and TRBJ1-5; no firm D call. CDR3 length: 12 amino acids. Germline values: CDR1 MNHEY, CDR2 SVGEGT. V gave up 2 bases and J gave up 5 bases, with 4 bases separating them. CDR3 bases: TGTGCCAGCAGTTACCCCCATCAGCCCCAGCATTTT. Amino acid sequence: CASSYPHQPQHF.

This clonotype has at least ten counts. The rearrangement links TRBV6-5 to TRBJ1-5; D is undetermined. V shed 0 bases and J shed 6 bases, with 9 bases lying between them. Germline CDR1 reads MNHEY; CDR2 reads SVGAGI. This CDR3 has 14 amino acids. CDR3 amino acids: CASSYSSGVQPQHF. DNA of the CDR3: TGTGCCAGCAGTTACTCATCTGGGGTTCAGCCCCAGCATTTT.

The chain joins TRBV18 to TRBJ1-3; D is perhaps TRBD1 (6 bases). The CDR3 length is 14 residues. Germline V gene sequence: CDR1 KGHSH, CDR2 LQKENI. Trimming cost V 6 bases and J 0 bases, with 9 bases left between them. This chain's CDR3 is CASSTGTSGNTIYF. For the CDR3, the DNA is TGTGCCAGCTCTACAGGGACCTCTGGAAACACCATATATTTT.

This clonotype was seen ten or more times. CDR3 sequence (DNA): TGTGCCAACCCAAGGACAGGGCACACCGGGGAGCTGTTTTTT. Translated: CANPRTGHTGELFF. The rearrangement joins TRBV5-6 to TRBJ2-2, with 8 bases matching TRBD1. The CDR3 runs 14 residues. Germline assignment: CDR1 SGHDT and CDR2 YYEEEE. The V and J ends lost 9 bases and 3 bases, in that order; junction bases with no gene match: 7. Variable domain in full (rest from reference TRBV5-6 and TRBJ2-2): DAGVTQSPTHLIKTRGQQVTLRCSPKSGHDTVSWYQQALGQGPQFIFQYYEEEERQRGNFPDRFSGHQFPNYSSELNVNALLLGDSALYLCANPRTGHTGELFFGEGSRLTVL.

This clonotype turned up a few times. The V gene is TRBV20-1, the J gene TRBJ1-1; TRBD1 is a possible D gene (5 bases). The germline CDR1 and CDR2 sequences are DFQATT and SNEGSKA (reference sequence). Between the trimmed V and J ends, which lost 1 base and 4 bases, there was a span of 13 bases. This CDR3 contains 14 residues. CDR3 coding DNA: TGCAGTGCTAGAGGGGACGGTCGTATCACTGAAGCTTTCTTT. Residues: CSARGDGRITEAFF.

This clonotype was counted at least ten times. The chain couples TRBV12-3 or TRBV12-4 to TRBJ1-4; maybe TRBD1 (5 bases). With 8 bases removed from V and 2 bases from J, the gap between germline ends came to 15 bases. The CDR3 loop spans 15 amino acids. CDR3 DNA: TGTGCCAGCCGGCAGGGTTGGGCCACTAATGAAAAACTGTTTTTT. It yields the protein CASRQGWATNEKLFF.

This clonotype was detected many times. V usage is TRBV6-5 and J usage is TRBJ2-5, with TRBD2 identical over 10 bases. J gave up 0 bases and V 0 bases, and 4 bases lay outside the gene matches. Germline CDR1 reads MNHEY; CDR2 reads SVGAGI. The CDR3 contains 17 residues. The CDR3 nucleotides read TGTGCCAGCAGTTACTCCGGACTAGCGGCGAACCAAGAGACCCAGTACTTC. Protein: CASSYSGLAANQETQYF.

This clonotype was seen ten or more times. J is TRBJ1-1 and V is TRBV5-1; D is possibly TRBD1 (6 bases). Germline CDR1 SGHRS, CDR2 YFSETQ. Trimming cost V 2 bases and J 5 bases, with 7 bases left between them. The CDR3 extends over 12 amino acids. The CDR3 here is CASSFQGTEAFF. The CDR3 nucleotides are TGCGCCAGCAGCTTTCAGGGGACTGAAGCTTTCTTT.

This clonotype was seen repeatedly, ten times or more. V is TRBV6-6 and J is TRBJ1-5, with D uncertain. CDR3 length equals 13 residues. Germline V CDR1 and CDR2: MNHNY, SVGAGI (reference sequence). Trimming pared 6 bases from V and 4 bases from J, leaving 10 bases between. As DNA, the CDR3 is TGTGCCAGCAGCCCAGGAGAGAATCAGCCCCAGCATTTT. This translates into CASSPGENQPQHF.

In this sample, this clonotype turned up many times. The V call is TRBV4-1, the J call TRBJ1-5; possibly TRBD1 for D (5 bases). The CDR3 totals 15 residues. The V end was cut by 0 bases, the J end by 6 bases, with 12 bases between. The V gene's germline CDR1 is MGHRA and CDR2 YSYEKL. The CDR3 here is CASSQDSGGGQPQHF. The DNA of the CDR3 is TGCGCCAGCAGCCAAGATTCTGGGGGTGGTCAGCCCCAGCATTTT.

Comment on this clonotype: An end of the junction does not agree with germline; a read error may underlie this. The CDR3, as DNA: TGCTGTGCTAGCCCCCTTAGCGGGGGGGCCAATGAGCAGTTCTTC. Its protein product is CCASPLSGGANEQFF. V usage is TRBV20-1 and J usage is TRBJ2-1, with TRBD2 matching over 11 bases. From germline, CDR1 is DFQATT and CDR2 SNEGSKA (reference sequence). The CDR3 loop spans 15 amino acids.

This clonotype has at least ten counts. The chain recombines TRBV6-4 with TRBJ1-6, with D possibly matching TRBD1 (5 bases). Germline CDR1 reads MRHNA; CDR2 reads SNTAGT. V dropped 6 bases and J dropped 9 bases, with 12 bases sitting between them. The CDR3 is 13 amino acids. CDR3 in DNA: TGTGCCAGCAGCCCCCGCGGGGGTTCACCCCTCCACTTT. Translating it yields CASSPRGGSPLHF.

This clonotype was counted at least ten times. The rearrangement links TRBV25-1 to TRBJ2-2; D is possibly TRBD2 (6 bases). Trimming removed 3 bases from V and 3 bases from J, with 14 bases in between. Germline V gene lookup returns CDR1 MGHDK and CDR2 SYGVNS. CDR3 length: 16 residues. The CDR3 bases are TGTGCCAGCAGTGATTCCTTCGGGGGATACACCGGGGAGCTGTTTTTT. Amino acids: CASSDSFGGYTGELFF.

This clonotype was seen repeatedly, ten times or more. This sequence joins TRBV2 and TRBJ1-3; D not certain. The V end was cut by 0 bases, the J end by 0 bases, with 18 bases between. This CDR3 comprises 19 residues. Germline CDR1 is SNHLY and CDR2 is FYNNEI. CDR3 protein: CASSEAHRYWGSSGNTIYF. CDR3 nucleotide sequence: TGTGCCAGCAGTGAAGCGCATCGTTATTGGGGAAGCTCTGGAAACACCATATATTTT.

This clonotype occurred many times. This chain joins TRBV5-1 and TRBJ2-1; maybe TRBD2 (5 bases). V was shortened by 3 bases and J by 4 bases, with 14 bases between the two germline ends. This CDR3 has 15 residues. Germline CDR1 reads SGHRS; CDR2 reads YFSETQ. The CDR3 here is CASSSPLGIYNEQFF. CDR3 in DNA: TGCGCCAGCAGCTCCCCCCTCGGGATTTACAATGAGCAGTTCTTC.

There are many counts of this clonotype. This chain joins TRBV7-8 and TRBJ2-1, with a possible D match to TRBD1 (6 bases). Germline CDR1 reads SGHVS; CDR2 reads FQNEAQ. V shed 5 bases and J shed 1 base, with 15 bases lying between them. The CDR3 sequence is 16 residues long. In DNA form, the CDR3 reads TGTGCCAGCAGCCATGGTAACAGGGTTTCCTACAATGAGCAGTTCTTC. Amino acid sequence: CASSHGNRVSYNEQFF.

This clonotype has at least ten counts. V gene TRBV10-3 combines with J gene TRBJ1-1; no definite D call. The germline V and J ends were trimmed by 3 bases and 1 base, with 6 bases remaining between them. Germline loops: CDR1 ENHRY, CDR2 SYGVKD. The CDR3 extends over 13 amino acids. CDR3: CAISEIRNTEAFF. CDR3 coding DNA: TGTGCCATCAGTGAAATCCGGAACACTGAAGCTTTCTTT.

There are many counts of this clonotype. The V and J genes are TRBV11-2 and TRBJ2-1; 7 bases fit TRBD2. V shed 1 base and J 4 bases; nucleotides not matched to a gene: 10. The CDR3 length is 17 residues. In germline, CDR1 is SGHAT, CDR2 FQNNGV. The CDR3: CASSLGSGRGIYNEQFF. The CDR3 DNA sequence: TGTGCCAGCAGCTTAGGTTCCGGGCGGGGGATATACAATGAGCAGTTCTTC. The full variable domain, with the rest looked up from reference TRBV11-2 and TRBJ2-1, is EAGVAQSPRYKIIEKRQSVAFWCNPISGHATLYWYQQILGQGPKLLIQFQNNGVVDDSQLPKDRFSAERLKGVDSTLKIQPAKLEDSAVYLCASSLGSGRGIYNEQFFGPGTRLTVL.

This clonotype was detected ten times or more. The chain joins TRBV20-1 to TRBJ2-3; tentatively, D is TRBD2 (6 bases). The germline V gene encodes CDR1 DFQATT and CDR2 SNEGSKA (reference sequence). This CDR3 is 15 amino acids long. The ends were cut back, 4 bases at V and 3 bases at J, with 17 bases in the middle. DNA for the CDR3: TGCAGTGCTACGGGGGTCGGGCGGGGAACAGATACGCAGTATTTT. Protein: CSATGVGRGTDTQYF.

This clonotype has ten or more counts. The chain couples TRBV20-1 to TRBJ2-1; 8 nucleotides align to TRBD2. J lost 4 bases, V lost 5 bases, and 7 bases had no gene match. The germline V gene encodes CDR1 DFQATT and CDR2 SNEGSKA (reference sequence). The CDR3 length is 14 residues. CDR3 sequence (DNA): TGCAGTGCTCAGGATGCTAGCGGGTACAATGAGCAGTTCTTC. Translated: CSAQDASGYNEQFF.

The CDR3 spells CASSPRDRGSPLHF. The DNA for the CDR3 is TGTGCCAGCAGCCCCCGGGACAGGGGTTCACCCCTCCACTTT. The V call is TRBV7-2, the J call TRBJ1-6; 10 bases are shared with TRBD1. The germline CDR1 and CDR2 sequences are SGHTA and FQGNSA. The CDR3 totals 14 residues. V dropped 5 bases and J dropped 9; count of bases not matched to a gene: 4.

At least ten counts were recorded for this clonotype. The chain combines TRBV21-1 with TRBJ2-5; the listed D gene, TRBD1, was not tested against the DNA. TRBV21-1 counts as a pseudogene. The CDR3 is 15 residues long. CDR3 sequence: CASTPFRGGQETQYF. The CDR3 coding sequence is TGTGCCAGCACCCCGTTCCGGGGGGGCCAAGAGACCCAGTACTTC.

This clonotype was counted ten times or more. V is TRBV11-2 and J is TRBJ2-1; D is possibly TRBD2 (7 bases). Germline-derived CDR1 and CDR2 are SGHAT and FQNNGV. There are 15 residues in the CDR3. V was shortened by 6 bases and J by 2 bases, with 14 bases between the two germline ends. The CDR3 loop is CASSFRGAAYNEQFF. In DNA, the CDR3 is TGTGCCAGCAGTTTCCGGGGGGCCGCCTACAATGAGCAGTTCTTC.

The sample holds many counts of this clonotype. The chain is built from TRBV5-1 and TRBJ1-3; tentative D call: TRBD1 (6 bases). The germline V gene has CDR1 SGHRS and CDR2 YFSETQ. The CDR3 runs to 15 residues. V was clipped by 3 bases and J by 0 bases, with 10 bases between them. The CDR3 region has the DNA TGCGCCAGCAGCTGGGAAGGGGGCTCTGGAAACACCATATATTTT. Protein sequence: CASSWEGGSGNTIYF.

This clonotype showed up many times. The rearrangement links TRBV19 to TRBJ1-4, with D possibly matching TRBD1 (6 bases). V lost 2 bases and J 0 bases, leaving 10 bases between the germline ends. Looked up from germline, CDR1 is LNHDA and CDR2 is SQIVND (reference sequence). This CDR3 spans 16 amino acids. CDR3 sequence (DNA): TGTGCCAGTAGTATATTGGGGGCTACAACTAATGAAAAACTGTTTTTT. It encodes CASSILGATTNEKLFF.

Ten or more counts support this clonotype. This chain connects TRBV5-6 to TRBJ2-3; no firm D call. The length of the CDR3 is 14 residues. Deletions cut 4 bases from V and 2 bases from J, with 11 bases between. Looked up from germline, CDR1 is SGHDT and CDR2 is YYEEEE. The CDR3 DNA reads as TGTGCCAGCAGCCCTCCTCAAGACACAGATACGCAGTATTTT. It encodes CASSPPQDTDTQYF.

This clonotype was counted ten times or more. J is TRBJ2-1 and V is TRBV24-1, with TRBD1 as a possible D gene (5 bases). The V end was cut by 6 bases, the J end by 6 bases, with 17 bases between. Germline V gives CDR1 KGHDR, CDR2 SFDVKD. The CDR3 runs 15 residues. This chain's CDR3 is CATSTTWGKANEQFF. CDR3 in DNA: TGTGCCACCAGTACAACCTGGGGCAAAGCCAATGAGCAGTTCTTC.

Notes on this clonotype: Since a much larger clone is just one base distant, this may be a read error. V gene TRBV4-2 combines with J gene TRBJ1-2; D is undetermined. In germline, CDR1 is LGHNA, CDR2 YNFKEQ. This CDR3 is built from 14 residues. As DNA, the CDR3 is TGTGTCAGCAGCCAAGGGCCGGCTAACTATGGCTACACCTTC. Its protein product is CVSSQGPANYGYTF.

This clonotype was observed many times. V is TRBV7-6 and J is TRBJ2-3, with D maybe TRBD2 (6 bases). Trimming took off 5 bases at V and 2 bases at J, with 11 bases between the two ends. The germline CDR1 and CDR2 sequences are SGHVS and FNYEAQ. The CDR3 spans 14 residues. The CDR3 sequence is CASSGGRATDTQYF. The CDR3 nucleotides are TGTGCCAGCAGCGGAGGGCGGGCCACAGATACGCAGTATTTT.